The source of this T cell receptor (beta chain) is a study of CD8 T cells in ankylosing spondylitis (dated by TCRdb to between 2016 and 2019). Turning to the overall study: T cell receptor beta repertoires were profiled in healthy donors and ankylosing spondylitis patients so that disease-linked TCR variants could be found. Peripheral blood samples were taken, and synovial fluid was additionally collected from ankylosing spondylitis patients. The whole study cohort included 108 healthy donors and about two dozen ankylosing spondylitis patients.

The instrument given in TCRdb is Illumina HiSeq 2500. TCR beta libraries were prepared by quantitative 5'-RACE with molecular barcodes. The paper's processing steps were these. To identify disease-linked TCR variants, a new computational method was used, one built on a probabilistic model of VDJ rearrangement. Using fastp trimming at Q25 and MiXCR clonotype assembly, TCRdb reanalyzed the public sequencing data and kept in-frame beta chains. CDR3 protein duplicates are merged, each entry listing the most common genes and DNA. The V and J calls and clone size are TCRdb's, not the authors'. Counted in this sample were 350,000 to 550,000 distinct CDR3 sequences; about 24% of them appeared once. In total, the top ten clones hold approximately 1% of the sample. This clonotype appeared a few times. There is no known antigen for this receptor. One base away there is no much larger clone; base qualities are not given.

CDR1 and CDR2 were assigned from the germline V gene as SNHLY and FYNNEI. The V and J ends are trimmed by 6 bases and 8 bases, leaving 5 bases between them. Spanning cysteine to phenylalanine, the CDR3 consists of 11 amino acids. Only CDR3 DNA is held: 33 bases, read in frame from base 1. On the study overall, not on this receptor specifically: Some TCR beta motif variants had previously been reported in synovial fluid and blood of reactive arthritis patients, which suggested common disease-initiation mechanisms. A TCR beta motif of eight highly homologous amino acid variants appeared characteristic of blood from ankylosing spondylitis patients. The disease-linked clones were reported to be significantly enriched in matched synovial fluid samples from ankylosing spondylitis patients. A CD8+ phenotype was shown by the disease-linked clones, which were found at relatively low frequencies in peripheral blood.

This clonotype originated in a male donor with ankylosing spondylitis. The V gene is TRBV2 and the J gene is TRBJ1-6, with no reliable assignment of the D segment. The sequencing sample was made of blood, either unsorted or a sorted T cell fraction (not recorded which). The DNA is as follows: TGTGCCAGCAGAGGAGATTCACCCCTCCACTTT. It specifies CASRGDSPLHF.